Below, 22 T cell receptor beta chains from the same sample are listed, as sequenced in a study of T cells in Graves' hyperthyroidism and ophthalmopathy. Amplified TCR beta CDR3 regions derived from RNA transcripts. The HTBI primer set served for first-round RT-PCR of the TCR CDR3. Using its own MiXCR run on the multiplex PCR reads, TCRdb lists one record per CDR3 protein. The sample records nearly 600,000 distinct CDR3 sequences, approximately 15% being singletons. The sequenced material came from blood. The receptors come from a young woman with Graves' ophthalmopathy.

This clonotype was seen ten or more times. The chain combines TRBV12-3 or TRBV12-4 with TRBJ2-5; D perhaps matches TRBD2 (6 bases). The CDR3 sequence is 12 residues long. Trimming took off 6 bases at V and 4 bases at J, with 9 bases between the two ends. CDR3 region: CASSRELETQYF. CDR3 coding DNA: TGTGCCAGCAGCCGGGAGTTAGAGACCCAGTACTTC.

This clonotype has a count of ten or more. The genes are TRBV19 and TRBJ1-5, with D possibly TRBD1 on 5 matching bases. Trimming pared 4 bases from V and 5 bases from J, leaving 12 bases between. This CDR3 spans 14 amino acids. CDR1 LNHDA and CDR2 SQIVND come from the germline V gene (reference sequence). CDR3 loop: CASSNRDGYQPQHF. The CDR3 nucleotides are TGTGCCAGTAGTAACCGGGACGGTTATCAGCCCCAGCATTTT.

The chain is built from TRBV6-1 and TRBJ1-2; no definite D call. The CDR3 loop spans 12 amino acids. From germline, CDR1 is MNHNS and CDR2 SASEGT. V lost 6 bases to trimming and J lost 5 bases, with 10 bases between them. The CDR3 here is CASSPSVYGYTF. The CDR3 bases are TGTGCCAGCAGCCCAAGCGTTTATGGCTACACCTTC.

This clonotype was recorded many times. The CDR3, as DNA: TGTGCCAGCAGTTTACCGGGGGACCTGACCTACGAGCAGTACTTC. The encoded protein is CASSLPGDLTYEQYF. The chain is built from TRBV28 and TRBJ2-7; a possible D gene is TRBD2 (6 bases). Germline V gene data show CDR1 as MDHEN and CDR2 as SYDVKM. The V end was cut by 2 bases, the J end by 2 bases, with 13 bases between. This CDR3 spans 15 amino acids.

This clonotype was seen ten or more times. The chain has TRBV27 and TRBJ1-5, with D possibly matching TRBD1 (6 bases). The CDR3 has 16 residues. Germline assignment: CDR1 MNHEY and CDR2 SMNVEV (reference sequence). With 5 bases removed from V and 9 bases from J, the gap between germline ends came to 23 bases. The CDR3 loop is CASSPQHDRSRGPQHF. In DNA, the CDR3 is TGTGCCAGCAGTCCGCAACACGACAGGTCCAGAGGGCCCCAGCATTTT.

This clonotype has only a few counts. The chain carries TRBV19 and TRBJ1-1, with D possibly being TRBD1 (5 bases). CDR1 is LNHDA, CDR2 SQIVND, per germline (reference sequence). Trimming stripped 2 bases from V and 8 bases from J, with 12 bases between. The CDR3 totals 13 residues. As DNA, the CDR3 is TGTGCCAGTAGTATACTCCGACAGAGAGAAGCTTTCTTT. Its translation: CASSILRQREAFF.

This clonotype has just a few counts. The CDR3 reads CASSQPGQTYGYTF. CDR3 DNA: TGCGCCAGCAGCCAACCGGGACAGACATATGGCTACACCTTC. The rearrangement joins TRBV4-1 to TRBJ1-2, with 7 bases identical to TRBD1. The junction had 5 bases not matched to a gene; V was cut back by 2 bases and J by 5 bases. The germline V gene has CDR1 MGHRA and CDR2 YSYEKL. The CDR3 extends over 14 amino acids.

This clonotype was picked up many times. The chain carries TRBV20-1 and TRBJ2-1, with a possible D match to TRBD1 (5 bases). Germline assignment: CDR1 DFQATT and CDR2 SNEGSKA (reference sequence). The CDR3 consists of 14 residues. The V end was cut by 3 bases, the J end by 12 bases, with 21 bases between. This CDR3 reads CSASGHDWMALQFF. CDR3 DNA sequence: TGCAGTGCTAGCGGACACGACTGGATGGCACTGCAGTTCTTC.

Many counts were recorded for this clonotype. At one end, the junction sequence differs from germline, possibly due to a read error. The genes are TRBV20-1 and TRBJ1-4, with D hard to call. CDR1 DFQATT and CDR2 SNEGSKA come from the germline V gene (reference sequence). The CDR3 has 11 amino acids. The CDR3 reads CSARVVEKLFF. In nucleotides, the CDR3 is TGCAGTGCGAGAGTAGTCGAAAAACTGTTTTTT.

The chain links TRBV6-4 to TRBJ2-2; a possible D gene is TRBD2 (5 bases). CDR1 MRHNA and CDR2 SNTAGT come from the germline V gene. CDR3 length: 15 amino acids. V lost 5 bases and J lost 5, with 15 bases in between. CDR3 DNA sequence: TGTGCCAGCAGTCCCGGGCAGCGAGGGACCGGGGAGCTGTTTTTT. Its protein product is CASSPGQRGTGELFF.

This clonotype was picked up many times. The chain recombines TRBV28 with TRBJ1-1, with a tentative D call TRBD1 (5 bases). The CDR3 loop spans 18 amino acids. Per germline, CDR1 MDHEN and CDR2 SYDVKM. V was shortened by 6 bases and J by 0 bases, with 23 bases between the two germline ends. CDR3 in amino acids: CASSLPQGWGTMNTEAFF. For the CDR3, the DNA is TGTGCCAGCAGCCTACCCCAAGGGTGGGGGACCATGAACACTGAAGCTTTCTTT.

This clonotype has ten or more counts. This chain's CDR3 is CASSEQGSFADTQYF. For the CDR3, the DNA is TGTGCCAGCAGTGAACAGGGGTCGTTCGCAGATACGCAGTATTTT. The V call is TRBV2, the J call TRBJ2-3; the D gene is possibly TRBD1 (6 bases). The CDR3 has 15 residues. Germline V CDR1 and CDR2: SNHLY, FYNNEI. The V and J ends lost 2 bases and 4 bases respectively, with 13 bases between them.

Only a few counts were recorded for this clonotype. This chain joins TRBV11-2 and TRBJ2-1; TRBD2 aligns across 13 bases. This CDR3 has 14 amino acids. V dropped 6 bases and J dropped 7; count of bases not matched to a gene: 3. CDR1 is SGHAT and CDR2 is FQNNGV in the germline V gene. The chain's CDR3 is CASSPTSGGNEQFF. CDR3 DNA sequence: TGTGCCAGCAGTCCGACTAGCGGGGGGAATGAGCAGTTCTTC.

This clonotype was counted many times. The V call is TRBV9, the J call TRBJ2-7; D remains unclear. V shed 3 bases and J shed 3 bases, with 16 bases lying between them. The germline gives CDR1 SGDLS, CDR2 YYNGEE. CDR3 size: 15 residues. The CDR3 DNA follows: TGTGCCAGCAGCGAGCTTAGTGGAACCAGCTACGAGCAGTACTTC. Its protein product is CASSELSGTSYEQYF. Using reference TRBV9 and TRBJ2-7 for the parts outside the CDR3, the full variable domain is DSGVTQTPKHLITATGQRVTLRCSPRSGDLSVYWYQQSLDQGLQFLIQYYNGEERAKGNILERFSAQQFPDLHSELNLSSLELGDSALYFCASSELSGTSYEQYFGPGTRLTVT.

This clonotype was seen only a few times. This chain joins TRBV19 and TRBJ2-7; 11 bases line up with TRBD2. V dropped 6 bases and J dropped 4; count of bases not matched to a gene: 8. The germline V gene encodes CDR1 LNHDA and CDR2 SQIVND (reference sequence). This CDR3 region has 15 residues. This CDR3 is CASRESLAGGYEQYF. As DNA, the CDR3 is TGTGCCAGTAGGGAGAGCCTAGCGGGAGGTTACGAGCAGTACTTC. Supplemented by reference TRBV19 and TRBJ2-7, the full variable domain reads DGGITQSPKYLFRKEGQNVTLSCEQNLNHDAMYWYRQDPGQGLRLIYYSQIVNDFQKGDIAEGYSVSREKKESFPLTVTSAQKNPTAFYLCASRESLAGGYEQYFGPGTRLTVT.

This clonotype was detected many times. The chain combines TRBV11-2 with TRBJ1-2; TRBD1 agrees at 8 bases. Germline lookup yields CDR1 SGHAT and CDR2 FQNNGV. The CDR3 has 14 amino acids. The J segment lost 8 bases and the V segment lost 7 bases, leaving 12 bases of the junction unmatched. CDR3 region: CASNDLRGRNGYTF. The CDR3 DNA reads as TGTGCCAGCAACGACCTCAGGGGGCGAAACGGCTACACCTTC.

This clonotype has at least ten counts. The V gene is TRBV29-1, the J gene TRBJ2-3; 7 bases map to TRBD2. V shed 1 base and J 6 bases; nucleotides not matched to a gene: 10. This CDR3 contains 15 residues. Germline lookup yields CDR1 SQVTM and CDR2 ANQGSEA. CDR3 loop: CSVEGYKRGGDTQYF. The CDR3 nucleotides read TGCAGCGTTGAAGGTTACAAGCGGGGAGGGGATACGCAGTATTTT.

This clonotype was observed many times. The chain has TRBV7-8 and TRBJ2-1; 7 bases match TRBD2. The CDR3 extends over 16 amino acids. The ends lost 1 base at V and 10 bases at J; junction bases unmatched: 13. The germline gives CDR1 SGHVS, CDR2 FQNEAQ. The CDR3 is CASSLDWGEGREEQFF. Written as DNA, the CDR3 is TGTGCCAGCAGCTTAGATTGGGGGGAGGGCCGAGAGGAGCAGTTCTTC. The full variable domain, completed using reference TRBV7-8 and TRBJ2-1, is GAGVSQSPRYKVAKRGQDVALRCDPISGHVSLFWYQQALGQGPEFLTYFQNEAQLDKSGLPSDRFFAERPEGSVSTLKIQRTQQEDSAVYLCASSLDWGEGREEQFFGPGTRLTVL.

This clonotype turned up a few times. The chain uses TRBV24-1 and TRBJ1-5; TRBD1 is a possible D gene (6 bases). The CDR3 consists of 15 residues. Germline values: CDR1 KGHDR, CDR2 SFDVKD. Trimming left V 4 bases short and J 3 bases short, with 12 bases between. The CDR3 region is CATSDNQGFNQPQHF. The CDR3 DNA sequence: TGTGCCACCAGTGACAATCAGGGGTTCAATCAGCCCCAGCATTTT.

This rearrangement joins TRBV27 to TRBJ2-2; D gene ambiguous. This CDR3 has 16 amino acids. V dropped 4 bases and J dropped 0 bases, with 12 bases sitting between them. CDR1 is MNHEY and CDR2 is SMNVEV in the germline V gene (reference sequence). The CDR3: CASSSFKEANTGELFF. In DNA, the CDR3 is TGTGCCAGCAGTTCTTTCAAGGAAGCGAACACCGGGGAGCTGTTTTTT.

The chain combines TRBV5-1 with TRBJ1-6, with a possible D match to TRBD1 (5 bases). The V gene lost 3 bases and the J gene lost 9 bases, with 22 bases spanning the gap. The CDR3 is 17 amino acids. CDR1 is SGHRS and CDR2 is YFSETQ in the germline V gene. CDR3 in amino acids: CASSWSGARLSTSPLHF. CDR3 coding DNA: TGCGCCAGCAGCTGGAGTGGGGCACGTCTGAGTACTTCACCCCTCCACTTT. Combining the CDR3 with reference TRBV5-1 and TRBJ1-6 gives the whole variable domain KAGVTQTPRYLIKTRGQQVTLSCSPISGHRSVSWYQQTPGQGLQFLFEYFSETQRNKGNFPGRFSGRQFSNSRSEMNVSTLELGDSALYLCASSWSGARLSTSPLHFGNGTRLTVT.

With regard to this clonotype: This may be a read error: a much more frequent sequence differs by one nucleotide. The genes are TRBV6-5 and TRBJ2-3; 7 bases map to TRBD1. Germline assignment: CDR1 MNHEY and CDR2 SVGAGI. V lost 2 bases to trimming and J lost 6 bases; unmatched junction nucleotides: 2. The CDR3 has 13 amino acids. The CDR3 nucleotides are TGTGCCAGCAGTTACAGGGGGCAGGATACGCAGTATTTT. Its protein product is CASSYRGQDTQYF.